This T cell receptor beta chain emerged from a study of T cell responses to AZD1222 COVID-19 vaccine. Clones were sequenced by immunoSEQ multiplex PCR, and TCRdb holds only the in-frame ones, with some missing. The sample holds about 97,000 clones; roughly 89% are singletons and the top ten take 7.5%. Study conclusions and caveats: Repertoire sampling was restricted to post-peak T cell response timepoints.

Per germline, CDR1 SGHRS and CDR2 YFSETQ. This CDR3 has 16 residues. Trimming took 0 bases from V and 0 from J, leaving 10 bases between them. This clone has only one observation. Antigen: not known. The chain is built from TRBV5-1 and TRBJ1-3, with D tentatively TRBD1 (5 bases). Specimen: peripheral blood, collected on day 0 of AZD1222 vaccination. This clonotype was obtained from an adult in good health. CDR3 bases: TGCGCCAGCAGCTTGGAGGCAGGGCTCTCTGGAAACACCATATATTTT. Translated: CASSLEAGLSGNTIYF.